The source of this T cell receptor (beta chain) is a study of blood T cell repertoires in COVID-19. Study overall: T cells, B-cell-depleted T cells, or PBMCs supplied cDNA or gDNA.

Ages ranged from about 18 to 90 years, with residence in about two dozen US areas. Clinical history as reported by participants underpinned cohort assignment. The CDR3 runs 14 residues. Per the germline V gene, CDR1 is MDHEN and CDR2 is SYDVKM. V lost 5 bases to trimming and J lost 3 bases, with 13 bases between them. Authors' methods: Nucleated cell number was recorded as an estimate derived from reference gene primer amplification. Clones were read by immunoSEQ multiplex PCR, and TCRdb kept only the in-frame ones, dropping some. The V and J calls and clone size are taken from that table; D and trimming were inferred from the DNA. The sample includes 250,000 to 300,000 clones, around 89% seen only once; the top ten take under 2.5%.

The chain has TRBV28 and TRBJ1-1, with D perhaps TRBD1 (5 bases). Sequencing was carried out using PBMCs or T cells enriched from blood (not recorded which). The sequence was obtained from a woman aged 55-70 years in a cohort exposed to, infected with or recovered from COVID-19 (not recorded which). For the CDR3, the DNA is TGTGCCAGCAGTCCTACCCAGGGATACACTGAAGCTTTCTTT. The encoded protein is CASSPTQGYTEAFF.